This TCR beta chain is drawn from a study of blood T cell repertoires in COVID-19. Overall study: Acute-phase and convalescent COVID-19 samples originated in the United States, Italy and Spain. PBMCs, B-cell-depleted T cells, or T cells provided the cDNA or gDNA that made up the material.

V lost 6 bases, J lost 8 bases, and 15 bases stayed unmatched. The germline gives CDR1 MDHEN, CDR2 SYDVKM. CDR3 length: 16 amino acids. Source study methods: Amplification of reference gene primers provided the estimated nucleated cell counts. TCRdb's table, derived via immunoSEQ multiplex PCR, lists solely in-frame clones and lacks some. The D gene and trimming were derived from the DNA, and the V and J assignments and clone size from that table. The sample has 150,000 to 200,000 clones; 85% to 90% are singletons. Material: peripheral blood. The sequence came from a woman aged 60-75 years with acute or convalescent COVID-19. The chain uses TRBV28 and TRBJ2-1, with TRBD2 identical over 8 bases. The CDR3 sequence is CASRVWSGRNGDEQFF. The CDR3 DNA reads TGTGCCAGCAGGGTATGGAGCGGGAGAAATGGGGATGAGCAGTTCTTC.